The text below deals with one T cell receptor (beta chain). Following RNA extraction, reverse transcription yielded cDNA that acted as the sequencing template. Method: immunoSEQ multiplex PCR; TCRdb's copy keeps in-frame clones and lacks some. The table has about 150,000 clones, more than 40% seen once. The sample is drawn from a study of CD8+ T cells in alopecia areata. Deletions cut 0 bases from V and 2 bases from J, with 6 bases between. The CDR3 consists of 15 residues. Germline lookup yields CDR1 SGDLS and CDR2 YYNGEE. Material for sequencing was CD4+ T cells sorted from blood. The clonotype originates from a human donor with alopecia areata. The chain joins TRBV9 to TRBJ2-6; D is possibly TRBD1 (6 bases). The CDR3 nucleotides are TGTGCCAGCAGCGTAGACAGGGCTGGGGCCAACGTCCTGACTTTC. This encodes CASSVDRAGANVLTF.